This T cell receptor beta chain emerged from a study of regulatory T cells in long-lasting Graves disease. Time point here: newly diagnosed GD, antithyroid drugs for less than 3 months. Making the TCR library involved RNA that had been extracted from PBMCs. To make TCR beta libraries, researchers used iRepertoire HTBI primers and Arm-PCR of CDR3 regions. In TCRdb, the multiplex PCR reads were re-called with MiXCR into one record per CDR3 protein. The data hold roughly 420,000 distinct CDR3 sequences, with about 15% observed a single time. The CDR3 consists of 14 residues. V gave up 7 bases and J gave up 3 bases, with 17 bases separating them. Per germline, CDR1 SGHRS and CDR2 YFSETQ. These sequences were also reported in another study, on T cells in Graves' hyperthyroidism and ophthalmopathy. That source reports: During a first-round RT-PCR of the TCR CDR3, the HTBI primer set was used.

The starting material was peripheral blood mononuclear cells (PBMCs), obtained at new diagnosis, from a patient treated with antithyroid drugs. This TCR was sampled from a woman aged 45-60 years with Graves disease. The chain carries TRBV5-1 and TRBJ2-7; a possible D gene is TRBD2 (6 bases). In DNA, the CDR3 is TGCGCCAGCGGCAGACTAGGTACGGGCTACGAGCAGTACTTC. It is translated as CASGRLGTGYEQYF. Filled out from reference TRBV5-1 and TRBJ2-7, the complete variable domain reads KAGVTQTPRYLIKTRGQQVTLSCSPISGHRSVSWYQQTPGQGLQFLFEYFSETQRNKGNFPGRFSGRQFSNSRSEMNVSTLELGDSALYLCASGRLGTGYEQYFGPGTRLTVT.